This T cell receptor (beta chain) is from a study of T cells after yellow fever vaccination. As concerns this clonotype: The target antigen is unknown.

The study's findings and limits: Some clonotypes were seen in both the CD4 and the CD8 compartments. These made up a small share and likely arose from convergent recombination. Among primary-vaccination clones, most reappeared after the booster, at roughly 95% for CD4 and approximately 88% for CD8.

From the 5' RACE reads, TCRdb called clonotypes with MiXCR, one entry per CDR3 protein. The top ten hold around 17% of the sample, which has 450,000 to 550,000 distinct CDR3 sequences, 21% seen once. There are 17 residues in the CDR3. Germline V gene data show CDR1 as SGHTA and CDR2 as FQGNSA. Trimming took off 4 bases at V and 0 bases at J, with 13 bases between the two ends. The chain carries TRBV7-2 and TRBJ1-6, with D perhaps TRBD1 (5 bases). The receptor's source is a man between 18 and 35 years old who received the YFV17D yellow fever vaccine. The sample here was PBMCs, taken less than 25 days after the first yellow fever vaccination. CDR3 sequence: CASSSPGESSYNSPLHF. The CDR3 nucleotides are TGTGCCAGCAGCTCCCCGGGGGAAAGCTCCTATAATTCACCCCTCCACTTT.